Following are 9 T cell receptor beta chains from one sample sequenced in a study of graft-versus-host responses after intestinal transplantation. Sequencing used immunoSEQ multiplex PCR; TCRdb keeps in-frame clones, though not all of them. Among 100,000 or so clones listed, about 90% were seen once. No antigen has been identified for these receptors. This specimen consisted of unstimulated CD4+ T cells sorted from spleen or lymph node cells, obtained before transplant. The receptors come from a human donor who was the organ donor for an intestinal transplant.

V is TRBV4-1 and J is TRBJ2-7; D not certain. Germline values: CDR1 MGHRA, CDR2 YSYEKL. This CDR3 contains 13 residues. Trimming cost V 1 base and J 6 bases, with 10 bases left between them. CDR3 amino acids: CASSQGLLLEQYF. CDR3 DNA sequence: TGCGCCAGCAGCCAAGGGCTCTTGCTCGAGCAGTACTTC.

V is TRBV28 and J is TRBJ2-1; 7 bases fit TRBD2. This CDR3 comprises 15 residues. Germline values: CDR1 MDHEN, CDR2 SYDVKM. Trimming cost V 7 bases and J 2 bases; bases outside gene matches: 8. The CDR3 sequence: CASTPRGVPYNEQFF. The CDR3 DNA is TGTGCCAGCACCCCACGGGGGGTACCCTACAATGAGCAGTTCTTC.

The chain links TRBV15 to TRBJ2-7, with D tentatively TRBD1 or TRBD2 (5 bases each). The CDR3 is 16 residues long. From germline, CDR1 is LNHNV and CDR2 YYDKDF (reference sequence). Trimming shortened V by 5 bases and J by 3 bases, and 20 bases separated the two germline ends. The CDR3 DNA sequence: TGTGCCACCAGCTCCTCTTTCCCTGGGGACGGCTACGAGCAGTACTTC. Residues: CATSSSFPGDGYEQYF.

The J gene is TRBJ1-6, the V gene TRBV6-5, with D perhaps TRBD1 (5 bases). V lost 7 bases and J lost 9, with 13 bases in between. CDR1 is MNHEY, CDR2 SVGAGI, per germline. The CDR3 extends over 13 amino acids. CDR3 nucleotides: TGTGCCAGCAAACAGACAGATTCTTCACCCCTCCACTTT. This codes for CASKQTDSSPLHF.

This rearrangement joins TRBV11-2 to TRBJ2-5; weak D call: TRBD1 (6 bases). V was trimmed by 3 bases and J by 8 bases, leaving 10 bases between them. This CDR3 comprises 12 residues. Germline loops: CDR1 SGHAT, CDR2 FQNNGV. CDR3 sequence (DNA): TGTGCCAGCAGCTTCATGGGGGCTACCCAGTACTTC. Residues: CASSFMGATQYF. The full variable domain, its missing parts supplied by reference TRBV11-2 and TRBJ2-5, is EAGVAQSPRYKIIEKRQSVAFWCNPISGHATLYWYQQILGQGPKLLIQFQNNGVVDDSQLPKDRFSAERLKGVDSTLKIQPAKLEDSAVYLCASSFMGATQYFGPGTRLLVL.

The genes are TRBV7-2 and TRBJ1-5; 7 bases are shared with TRBD1. The CDR3 length is 15 residues. J gave up 2 bases and V 5 bases, and 6 bases lay outside the gene matches. Germline CDR1 and CDR2: SGHTA and FQGNSA. The DNA of the CDR3 is TGTGCCAGCAGCCCCGGGACAGAGCGCAATCAGCCCCAGCATTTT. It codes for CASSPGTERNQPQHF.

This chain connects TRBV5-1 to TRBJ1-6; TRBD1 matches 7 bases. The junction had 8 bases not matched to a gene; V was cut back by 4 bases and J by 7 bases. Germline lookup yields CDR1 SGHRS and CDR2 YFSETQ. The CDR3 runs 15 residues. The CDR3 region has the DNA TGCGCCAGCAGCAACGCCATACAGGGGAATTCACCCCTCCACTTT. Protein product: CASSNAIQGNSPLHF.

The chain carries TRBV5-1 and TRBJ1-6; TRBD1 aligns across 8 bases. The V gene end was trimmed by 3 bases and the J gene end by 5 bases; junction bases not matched to a gene: 1. The germline gives CDR1 SGHRS, CDR2 YFSETQ. The CDR3 contains 14 residues. CDR3 nucleotide sequence: TGCGCCAGCAGCTCGACAGGGGATAATTCACCCCTCCACTTT. This translates into CASSSTGDNSPLHF.

This rearrangement joins TRBV19 to TRBJ2-7; 9 bases match TRBD2. V was clipped by 7 bases and J by 4 bases; unmatched bases: 5. The CDR3 length is 13 residues. Germline values: CDR1 LNHDA, CDR2 SQIVND (reference sequence). CDR3 coding DNA: TGTGCCAGTAAAGCGGGGGGCTCATACGAGCAGTACTTC. Protein: CASKAGGSYEQYF.